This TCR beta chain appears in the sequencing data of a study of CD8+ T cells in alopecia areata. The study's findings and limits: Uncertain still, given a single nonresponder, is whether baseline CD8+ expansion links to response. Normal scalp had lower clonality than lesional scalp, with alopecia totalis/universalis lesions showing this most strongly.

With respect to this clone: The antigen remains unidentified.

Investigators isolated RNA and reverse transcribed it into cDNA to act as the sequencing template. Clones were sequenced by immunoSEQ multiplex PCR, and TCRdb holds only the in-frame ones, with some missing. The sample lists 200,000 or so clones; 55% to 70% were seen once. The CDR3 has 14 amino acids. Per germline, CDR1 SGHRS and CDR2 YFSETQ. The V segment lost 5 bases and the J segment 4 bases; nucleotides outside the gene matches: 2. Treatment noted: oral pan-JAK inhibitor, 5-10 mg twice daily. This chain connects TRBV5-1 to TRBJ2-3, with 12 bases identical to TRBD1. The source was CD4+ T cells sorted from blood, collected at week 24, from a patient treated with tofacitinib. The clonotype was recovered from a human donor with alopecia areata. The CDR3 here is CASRGQGAADTQYF. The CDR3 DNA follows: TGCGCCAGCAGGGGACAGGGGGCGGCAGATACGCAGTATTTT.